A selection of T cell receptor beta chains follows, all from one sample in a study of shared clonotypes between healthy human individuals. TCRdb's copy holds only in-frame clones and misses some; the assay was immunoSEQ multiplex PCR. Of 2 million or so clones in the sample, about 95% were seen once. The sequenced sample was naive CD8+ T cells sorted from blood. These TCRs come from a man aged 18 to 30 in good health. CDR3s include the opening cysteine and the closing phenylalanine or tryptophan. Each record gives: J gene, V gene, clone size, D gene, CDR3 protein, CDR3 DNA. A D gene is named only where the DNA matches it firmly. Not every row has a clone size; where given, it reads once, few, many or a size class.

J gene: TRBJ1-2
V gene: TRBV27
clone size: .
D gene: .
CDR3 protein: CASTPTGLNYGYTF
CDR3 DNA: TGTGCCAGCACCCCGACAGGACTTAACTATGGCTACACCTTC

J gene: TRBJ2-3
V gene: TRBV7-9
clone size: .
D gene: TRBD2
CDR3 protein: CASSLVGLAGSDTQYF
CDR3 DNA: TGTGCCAGCAGCTTAGTGGGGCTAGCGGGGTCAGATACGCAGTATTTT

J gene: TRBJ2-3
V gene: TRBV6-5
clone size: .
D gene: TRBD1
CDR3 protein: CASRGQGLDTQYF
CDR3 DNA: TGTGCCAGCAGGGGACAGGGGTTAGATACGCAGTATTTT

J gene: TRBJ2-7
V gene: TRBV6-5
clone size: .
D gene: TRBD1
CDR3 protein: CASSSPGQGLYEQYF
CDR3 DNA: TGTGCCAGCAGTTCTCCGGGACAGGGGTTGTACGAGCAGTACTTC

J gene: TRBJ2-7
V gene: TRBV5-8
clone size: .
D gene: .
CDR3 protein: CASSAGWGYEQYF
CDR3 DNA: TGTGCCAGCAGCGCAGGGTGGGGCTACGAGCAGTACTTC

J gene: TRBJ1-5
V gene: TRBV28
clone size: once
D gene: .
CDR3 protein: CASSFGSYSNQPQHF
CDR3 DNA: TGTGCCAGCAGTTTCGGGTCTTATAGCAATCAGCCCCAGCATTTT

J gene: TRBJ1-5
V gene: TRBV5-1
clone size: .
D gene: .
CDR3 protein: CASSLGEGGNQPQHF
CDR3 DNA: TGCGCCAGCAGCTTGGGGGAAGGCGGGAATCAGCCCCAGCATTTT

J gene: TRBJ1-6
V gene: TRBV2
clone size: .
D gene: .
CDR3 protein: CASREGQGHSPLHF
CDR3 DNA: TGTGCCAGCAGGGAGGGGCAGGGGCATTCACCCCTCCACTTT

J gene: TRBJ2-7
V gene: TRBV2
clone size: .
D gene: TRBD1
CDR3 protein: CASSARTGGFSYEQYF
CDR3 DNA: TGTGCCAGCAGTGCCCGGACAGGGGGCTTCAGTTACGAGCAGTACTTC

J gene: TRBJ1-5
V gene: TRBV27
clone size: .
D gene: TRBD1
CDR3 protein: CASSYPRTGHGNQPQHF
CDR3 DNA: TGTGCCAGCAGTTACCCGAGGACAGGGCATGGCAATCAGCCCCAGCATTTT

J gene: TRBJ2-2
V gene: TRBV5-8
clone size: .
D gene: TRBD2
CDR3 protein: CASSLVLAGATGELFF
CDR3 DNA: TGTGCCAGCAGCTTGGTTCTAGCGGGGGCGACCGGGGAGCTGTTTTTT

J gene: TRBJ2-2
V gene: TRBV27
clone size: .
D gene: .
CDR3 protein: CASKHLGSTGELFF
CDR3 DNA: TGTGCCAGCAAACACTTGGGGAGCACCGGGGAGCTGTTTTTT

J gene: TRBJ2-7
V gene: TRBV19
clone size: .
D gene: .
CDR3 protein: CASSISGTTYEQYF
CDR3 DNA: TGTGCCAGTAGTATATCCGGAACGACCTACGAGCAGTACTTC

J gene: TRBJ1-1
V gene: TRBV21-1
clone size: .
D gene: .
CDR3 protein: CASSFLTGQNTEAFF
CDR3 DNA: TGTGCCAGCAGCTTTTTGACAGGCCAGAACACTGAAGCTTTCTTT

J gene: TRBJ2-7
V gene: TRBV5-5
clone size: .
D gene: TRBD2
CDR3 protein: CASSLPSGSSYEQYF
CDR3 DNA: TGTGCCAGCAGCTTACCTAGCGGGAGCTCCTACGAGCAGTACTTC

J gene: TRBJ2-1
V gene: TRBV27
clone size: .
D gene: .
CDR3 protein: CASSLGSNWEQFF
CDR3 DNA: TGTGCCAGCAGTTTGGGGAGCAATTGGGAGCAGTTCTTC

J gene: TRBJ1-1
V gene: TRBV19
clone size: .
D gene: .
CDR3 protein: CASSEDGGTEAFF
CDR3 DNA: TGTGCCAGTAGTGAAGACGGGGGCACTGAAGCTTTCTTT

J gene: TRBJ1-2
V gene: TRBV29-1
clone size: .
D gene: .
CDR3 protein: CSVPLADNYGYTF
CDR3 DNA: TGCAGCGTTCCTCTGGCAGATAACTATGGCTACACCTTC

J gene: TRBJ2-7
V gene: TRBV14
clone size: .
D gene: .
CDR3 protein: CASSSRGAAEQYF
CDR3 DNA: TGTGCCAGCAGCTCCCGCGGGGCCGCTGAGCAGTACTTC

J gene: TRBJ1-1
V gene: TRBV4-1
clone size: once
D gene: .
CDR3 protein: CASSQGRGLGPNTEAFF
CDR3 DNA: TGCGCCAGCAGCCAAGGGCGGGGTTTGGGGCCGAACACTGAAGCTTTCTTT

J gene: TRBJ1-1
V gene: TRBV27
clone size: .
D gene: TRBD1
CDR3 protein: CASSISTGGRTEAFF
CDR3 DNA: TGTGCCAGCAGTATTTCGACAGGGGGCAGGACTGAAGCTTTCTTT

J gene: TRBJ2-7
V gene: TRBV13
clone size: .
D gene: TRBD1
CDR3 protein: CASSLTGQGSYEQYF
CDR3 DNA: TGTGCCAGCAGCTTAACAGGACAGGGGAGCTACGAGCAGTACTTC

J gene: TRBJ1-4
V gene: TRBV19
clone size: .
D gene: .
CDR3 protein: CASMSGTRVFF
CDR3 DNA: TGTGCCAGTATGTCCGGAACGAGGGTGTTTTTT

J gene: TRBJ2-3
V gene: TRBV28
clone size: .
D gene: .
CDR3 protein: CASIHREPDTDTQYF
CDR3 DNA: TGTGCCAGCATACACAGGGAGCCCGACACAGATACGCAGTATTTT

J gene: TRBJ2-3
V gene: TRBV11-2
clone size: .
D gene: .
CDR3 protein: CASSWDQGSTDTQYF
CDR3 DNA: TGTGCCAGCAGCTGGGATCAGGGGTCCACAGATACGCAGTATTTT